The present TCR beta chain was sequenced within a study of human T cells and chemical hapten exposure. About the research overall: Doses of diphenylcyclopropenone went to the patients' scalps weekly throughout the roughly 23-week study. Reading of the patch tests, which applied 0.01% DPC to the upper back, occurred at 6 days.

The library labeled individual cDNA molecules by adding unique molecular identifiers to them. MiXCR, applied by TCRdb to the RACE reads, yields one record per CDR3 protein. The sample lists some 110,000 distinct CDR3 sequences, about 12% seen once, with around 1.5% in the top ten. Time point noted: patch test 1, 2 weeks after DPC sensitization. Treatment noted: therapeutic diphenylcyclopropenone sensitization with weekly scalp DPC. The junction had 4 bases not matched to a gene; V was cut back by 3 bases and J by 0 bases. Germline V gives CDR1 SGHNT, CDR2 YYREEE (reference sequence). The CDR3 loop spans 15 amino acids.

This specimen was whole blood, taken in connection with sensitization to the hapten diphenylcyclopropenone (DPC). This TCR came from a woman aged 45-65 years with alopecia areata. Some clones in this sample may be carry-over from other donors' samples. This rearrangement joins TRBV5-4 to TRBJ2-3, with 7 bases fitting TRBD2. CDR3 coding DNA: TGTGCCAGCAGCTCGACTAGCCTGAGCACAGATACGCAGTATTTT. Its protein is CASSSTSLSTDTQYF.